These 20 T cell receptor beta chains came from one sample sequenced in a study of blood T cell repertoires in COVID-19. The method was immunoSEQ multiplex PCR; TCRdb's version includes in-frame clones alone and lacks a portion of them. The data contain 25,000 to 35,000 clones, 65% to 90% of them seen just once; the ten biggest clones take up under 8%. Input material: peripheral blood. The receptors stem from a man in his fifties or sixties with active COVID-19.

This clone has more than one count but fewer than ten. This chain links TRBV27 with TRBJ2-5; maybe TRBD2 (6 bases). The V gene lost 8 bases and the J gene lost 5 bases, with 27 bases spanning the gap. Per the germline V gene, CDR1 is MNHEY and CDR2 is SMNVEV (reference sequence). The CDR3 loop spans 17 amino acids. This chain's CDR3 is CASGLPGGAFGGETQYF. The CDR3 nucleotides read TGTGCCAGCGGCCTCCCCGGGGGTGCTTTTGGGGGGGAGACCCAGTACTTC.

CDR3 amino acids: CASSRRDRDTGELFF. CDR3 bases: TGTGCCAGCAGTCGCCGGGACAGGGATACCGGGGAGCTGTTTTTT. This rearrangement joins TRBV6-5 to TRBJ2-2; 9 bases line up with TRBD1. There are 15 residues in the CDR3. V trimming: 5 bases; J trimming: 5 bases; junction bases outside the gene matches: 6. Germline V gene data show CDR1 as MNHEY and CDR2 as SVGAGI.

This chain connects TRBV4-2 to TRBJ2-7; 8 bases fit TRBD1. This CDR3 contains 16 residues. With V trimmed by 1 base and J by 3 bases, 8 bases remained unmatched. Germline lookup yields CDR1 LGHNA and CDR2 YNFKEQ. CDR3: CASSQARQGNSYEQYF. The CDR3 DNA reads as TGTGCCAGCAGCCAAGCCCGACAGGGGAATAGCTACGAGCAGTACTTC.

This chain joins TRBV18 and TRBJ1-4; D gene uncertain. Per germline, CDR1 KGHSH and CDR2 LQKENI. The CDR3 extends over 15 amino acids. Trimming took off 5 bases at V and 2 bases at J, with 12 bases between the two ends. As DNA, the CDR3 is TGTGCCAGCTCAACCGCCGGGTACACTAATGAAAAACTGTTTTTT. Its translation: CASSTAGYTNEKLFF.

This clone was seen only a few times. The rearrangement links TRBV7-3 to TRBJ2-2; the match to TRBD2 covers 11 bases. From germline, CDR1 is SGHTA and CDR2 FQGTGA. With V trimmed by 6 bases and J by 5 bases, 5 bases remained unmatched. This CDR3 is built from 15 residues. The CDR3 region is CASRTGTSGTGELFF. As DNA, the CDR3 is TGTGCCAGCAGAACCGGGACTAGCGGTACCGGGGAGCTGTTTTTT.

This clone has just one count. V usage is TRBV4-1 and J usage is TRBJ2-3; 14 bases are shared with TRBD2. V shed 3 bases, J shed 1 base, and the junction held 3 bases outside the gene matches. From germline, CDR1 is MGHRA and CDR2 YSYEKL. The length of the CDR3 is 17 residues. CDR3 sequence: CASSHVTSGRGTDTQYF. The CDR3 DNA is TGCGCCAGCAGCCACGTGACTAGCGGGAGGGGCACAGATACGCAGTATTTT.

This rearrangement joins TRBV5-6 to TRBJ1-3, with D tentatively TRBD1 (5 bases). Germline lookup yields CDR1 SGHDT and CDR2 YYEEEE. The CDR3 contains 13 residues. Deletions cut 4 bases from V and 7 bases from J, with 12 bases between. In DNA, the CDR3 is TGTGCCAGCAGCCCCCAGGGTGGGAACACCATATATTTT. Protein: CASSPQGGNTIYF. The variable domain in full, completed from reference TRBV5-6 and TRBJ1-3, reads DAGVTQSPTHLIKTRGQQVTLRCSPKSGHDTVSWYQQALGQGPQFIFQYYEEEERQRGNFPDRFSGHQFPNYSSELNVNALLLGDSALYLCASSPQGGNTIYFGEGSWLTVV.

The sample holds one count of this clone. The chain carries TRBV6-5 and TRBJ1-1; TRBD1 matches 7 bases. Unmatched junction bases numbered 2, after V lost 2 bases and J lost 2 bases. Germline loops: CDR1 MNHEY, CDR2 SVGAGI. The CDR3 sequence is 14 residues long. CDR3 in DNA: TGTGCCAGCAGTTACGAGGGGGCAAACACTGAAGCTTTCTTT. Translation gives CASSYEGANTEAFF.

The V call is TRBV18, the J call TRBJ1-5; 9 nucleotides line up with TRBD1. Germline V gene lookup returns CDR1 KGHSH and CDR2 LQKENI. V lost 3 bases to trimming and J lost 0 bases; unmatched junction nucleotides: 3. This CDR3 is built from 16 residues. The DNA of the CDR3 is TGTGCCAGCTCACCGACAGGGGGGGCTAGCAATCAGCCCCAGCATTTT. Amino acid sequence: CASSPTGGASNQPQHF.

This chain connects TRBV5-4 to TRBJ2-2, with 9 bases that match TRBD2. Unmatched junction bases numbered 6, after V lost 2 bases and J lost 4 bases. This CDR3 has 16 amino acids. Germline-derived CDR1 and CDR2 are SGHNT and YYREEE (reference sequence). CDR3 nucleotides: TGTGCCAGCAGCTTAGGCGGGAGGGGGCCCACCGGGGAGCTGTTTTTT. Its protein product is CASSLGGRGPTGELFF.

J is TRBJ1-3 and V is TRBV21-1; TRBD1, the table's D call, lacks a check against the DNA. TRBV21-1 is shown as a pseudogene. The CDR3 loop spans 22 amino acids. The CDR3 DNA is TGTGCCAGCAGCAACCCCCGTTTATGGGGGGACAGTATTCCCCTCTCTGGAAACACCATATATTTT. Translating it yields CASSNPRLWGDSIPLSGNTIYF.

CDR3 in DNA: TGTGCCAGCAGCGTAACAAATGAGCAGTTCTTC. The encoded protein is CASSVTNEQFF. V usage is TRBV9 and J usage is TRBJ2-1; D call uncertain. Deletions cut 1 base from V and 7 bases from J, with 3 bases between. The CDR3 totals 11 residues. The germline V gene has CDR1 SGDLS and CDR2 YYNGEE. Using reference TRBV9 and TRBJ2-1 for the parts outside the CDR3, the full variable domain is DSGVTQTPKHLITATGQRVTLRCSPRSGDLSVYWYQQSLDQGLQFLIQYYNGEERAKGNILERFSAQQFPDLHSELNLSSLELGDSALYFCASSVTNEQFFGPGTRLTVL.

The chain joins TRBV10-3 to TRBJ2-6; D might be TRBD2 (5 bases). The CDR3 runs to 15 residues. CDR1 and CDR2 (germline): ENHRY, SYGVKD. Trimming took 4 bases from V and 0 from J, leaving 7 bases between them. The CDR3 region has the DNA TGTGCCATCAGTGTAGAGGGCTCTGGGGCCAACGTCCTGACTTTC. This encodes CAISVEGSGANVLTF.

This clone was found a few times. This rearrangement joins TRBV9 to TRBJ2-2; 8 bases are a match to TRBD1. There are 17 residues in the CDR3. Germline CDR1 and CDR2: SGDLS and YYNGEE. Germline trimming cut 4 bases from V and 5 bases from J; bases unmatched to any gene: 13. The CDR3 reads CASSRTGQGARTGELFF. The CDR3 bases are TGTGCCAGCAGCCGGACGGGGCAGGGGGCAAGGACCGGGGAGCTGTTTTTT.

The rearrangement joins TRBV28 to TRBJ2-3; D perhaps matches TRBD2 (5 bases). Trimming shortened V by 4 bases and J by 7 bases, and 18 bases separated the two germline ends. The V gene's germline CDR1 is MDHEN and CDR2 SYDVKM. This CDR3 spans 15 amino acids. DNA for the CDR3: TGTGCCAGCAGTTCTATGACTAAAGACCTCCATACGCAGTATTTT. It is translated as CASSSMTKDLHTQYF.

The CDR3 coding sequence is TGTGCCAGCAGCCCCTTGACTAGCGTTTGGGAGACCCAGTACTTC. Translated: CASSPLTSVWETQYF. The chain carries TRBV14 and TRBJ2-5; TRBD2 matches 8 bases. This CDR3 contains 15 residues. The trim removed 4 bases at V and 5 bases at J, leaving 9 bases unmatched. Germline-derived CDR1 and CDR2 are SGHDN and FVKESK.

In its sample, this clone was seen once. The chain joins TRBV7-2 to TRBJ2-3; 12 bases are a match to TRBD2. CDR3 length: 18 residues. Germline V CDR1 and CDR2: SGHTA, FQGNSA. V gave up 0 bases and J gave up 0 bases; unmatched junction bases: 4. CDR3 DNA sequence: TGTGCCAGCAGCTTAGCGCCGACTAGCGGGAGAAGCACAGATACGCAGTATTTT. Its protein is CASSLAPTSGRSTDTQYF.

The chain has TRBV7-9 and TRBJ2-6; TRBD1 is a possible D gene (6 bases). This CDR3 has 15 residues. From germline, CDR1 is SEHNR and CDR2 FQNEAQ (reference sequence). The V end lost 6 bases, the J end lost 3 bases, and 12 bases lay between the germline ends. The CDR3 bases are TGTGCCAGCAGGATACAGGGTATTGGGGCCAACGTCCTGACTTTC. It translates to CASRIQGIGANVLTF.

This clone has only a few counts. J is TRBJ2-7 and V is TRBV29-1, with 7 bases aligning to TRBD1. This CDR3 has 13 residues. V was clipped by 4 bases and J by 4 bases; unmatched bases: 7. Germline CDR1 and CDR2: SQVTM and ANQGSEA. The CDR3 sequence: CSVAEGGGYEQYF. In DNA form, the CDR3 reads TGCAGCGTTGCTGAAGGGGGCGGATACGAGCAGTACTTC.

The V call is TRBV15, the J call TRBJ2-4, with 8 bases fitting TRBD2. Trimming removed 0 bases from V and 2 bases from J; junction bases left unmatched: 9. Germline V gene data show CDR1 as LNHNV and CDR2 as YYDKDF (reference sequence). The CDR3 sequence is 18 residues long. CDR3 sequence (DNA): TGTGCCACCAGCAGAGATCGTGTGAGCGGGAGCCCCAAAAACATTCAGTACTTC. Translation: CATSRDRVSGSPKNIQYF.